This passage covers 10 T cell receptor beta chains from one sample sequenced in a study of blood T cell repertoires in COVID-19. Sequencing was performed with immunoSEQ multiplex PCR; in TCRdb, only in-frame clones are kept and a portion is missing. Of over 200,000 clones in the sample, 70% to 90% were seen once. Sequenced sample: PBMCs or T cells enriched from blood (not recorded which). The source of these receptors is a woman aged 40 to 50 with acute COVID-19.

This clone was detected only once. The CDR3, as DNA: TGTGCCAGCAGCCCGGGACAGTACGAGACCCAGTACTTC. Amino acids: CASSPGQYETQYF. The genes are TRBV5-4 and TRBJ2-5; 7 nucleotides line up with TRBD1. The V gene's germline CDR1 is SGHNT and CDR2 YYREEE (reference sequence). The CDR3 consists of 13 residues. V lost 4 bases to trimming and J lost 5 bases; unmatched junction nucleotides: 5.

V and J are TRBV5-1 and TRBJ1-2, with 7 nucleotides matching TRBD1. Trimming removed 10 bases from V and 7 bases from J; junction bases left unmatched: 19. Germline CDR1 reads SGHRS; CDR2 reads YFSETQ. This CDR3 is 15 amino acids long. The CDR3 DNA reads TGCGCCTGTTCAGAGGGGGCCACAGGACCGGCTGGCTACACCTTC. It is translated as CACSEGATGPAGYTF. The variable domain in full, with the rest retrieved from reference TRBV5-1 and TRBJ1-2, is KAGVTQTPRYLIKTRGQQVTLSCSPISGHRSVSWYQQTPGQGLQFLFEYFSETQRNKGNFPGRFSGRQFSNSRSEMNVSTLELGDSALYLCACSEGATGPAGYTFGSGTRLTVV.

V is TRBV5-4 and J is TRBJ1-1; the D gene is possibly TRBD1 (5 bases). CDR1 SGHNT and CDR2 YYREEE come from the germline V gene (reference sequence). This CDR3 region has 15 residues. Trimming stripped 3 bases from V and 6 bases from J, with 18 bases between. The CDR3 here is CASSSNRGGLAEAFF. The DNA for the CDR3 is TGTGCCAGCAGCTCTAACCGGGGGGGGTTGGCTGAAGCTTTCTTT.

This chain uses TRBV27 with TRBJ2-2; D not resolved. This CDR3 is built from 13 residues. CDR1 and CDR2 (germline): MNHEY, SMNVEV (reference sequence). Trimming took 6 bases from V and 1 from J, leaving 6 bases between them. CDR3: CASRRLNTGELFF. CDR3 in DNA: TGTGCCAGCAGGCGACTGAACACCGGGGAGCTGTTTTTT.

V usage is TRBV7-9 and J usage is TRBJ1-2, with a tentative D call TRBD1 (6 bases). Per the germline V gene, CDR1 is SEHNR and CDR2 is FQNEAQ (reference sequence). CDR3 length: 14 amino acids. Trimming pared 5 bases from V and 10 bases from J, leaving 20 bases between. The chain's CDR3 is CASSPQFGGASYTF. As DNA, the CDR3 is TGTGCCAGCAGCCCTCAATTTGGGGGGGCTTCCTACACCTTC.

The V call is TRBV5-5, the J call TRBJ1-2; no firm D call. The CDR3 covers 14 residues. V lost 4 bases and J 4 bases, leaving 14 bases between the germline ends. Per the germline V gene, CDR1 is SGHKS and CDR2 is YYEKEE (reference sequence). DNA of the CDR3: TGTGCCAGCAGCGACTCCGGGTCCTTCTATGGCTACACCTTC. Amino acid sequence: CASSDSGSFYGYTF.

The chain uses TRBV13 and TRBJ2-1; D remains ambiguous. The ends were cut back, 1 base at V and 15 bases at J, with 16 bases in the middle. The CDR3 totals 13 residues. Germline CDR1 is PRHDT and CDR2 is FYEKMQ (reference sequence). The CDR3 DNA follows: TGTGCCAGCAGCTTAGTAGGAATTGGGCGTCTGTTCTTC. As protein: CASSLVGIGRLFF.

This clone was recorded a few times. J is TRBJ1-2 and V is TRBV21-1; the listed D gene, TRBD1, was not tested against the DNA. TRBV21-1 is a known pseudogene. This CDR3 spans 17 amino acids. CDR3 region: CASSKRADRGTNYGYTF. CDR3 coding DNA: TGTGCCAGCAGCAAAAGGGCAGACAGGGGAACTAACTATGGCTACACCTTC.

CDR3: CATSDPGQGVWGELFF. The CDR3 DNA is TGTGCCACCAGTGATCCAGGACAGGGAGTATGGGGGGAGCTGTTTTTT. The gene calls are TRBV24-1 and TRBJ2-2, with 8 bases matching TRBD1. Germline CDR1 reads KGHDR; CDR2 reads SFDVKD. The CDR3 consists of 16 residues. J gave up 8 bases and V 3 bases, and 10 bases lay outside the gene matches.

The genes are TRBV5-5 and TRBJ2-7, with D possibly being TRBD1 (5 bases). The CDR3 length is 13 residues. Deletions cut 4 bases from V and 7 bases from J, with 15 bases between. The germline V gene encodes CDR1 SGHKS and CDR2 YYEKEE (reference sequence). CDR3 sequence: CASSPVSREEQYF. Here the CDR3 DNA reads TGTGCCAGCAGCCCTGTCTCCAGGGAAGAGCAGTACTTC. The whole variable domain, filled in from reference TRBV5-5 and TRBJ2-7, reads DAGVTQSPTHLIKTRGQQVTLRCSPISGHKSVSWYQQVLGQGPQFIFQYYEKEERGRGNFPDRFSARQFPNYSSELNVNALLLGDSALYLCASSPVSREEQYFGPGTRLTVT.